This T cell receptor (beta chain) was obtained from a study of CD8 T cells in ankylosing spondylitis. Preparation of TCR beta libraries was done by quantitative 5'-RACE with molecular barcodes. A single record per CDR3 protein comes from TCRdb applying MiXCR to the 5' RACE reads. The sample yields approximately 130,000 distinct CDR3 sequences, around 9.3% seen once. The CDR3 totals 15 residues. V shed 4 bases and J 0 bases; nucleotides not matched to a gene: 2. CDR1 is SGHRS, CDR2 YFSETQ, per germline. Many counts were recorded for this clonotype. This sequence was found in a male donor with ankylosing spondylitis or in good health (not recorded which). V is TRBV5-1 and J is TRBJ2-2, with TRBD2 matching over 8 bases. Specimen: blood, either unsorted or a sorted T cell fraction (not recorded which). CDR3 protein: CASSPTSANTGELFF. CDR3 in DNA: TGCGCCAGCAGCCCGACTAGCGCGAACACCGGGGAGCTGTTTTTT.